This TCR beta chain was identified in a study of shared clonotypes between healthy human individuals. Trimming cost V 2 bases and J 4 bases; bases outside gene matches: 11. This CDR3 has 17 amino acids. Germline CDR1 reads ENHRY; CDR2 reads SYGVKD. TCRdb keeps only in-frame clones here, not all; method: immunoSEQ multiplex PCR. This table holds 2 million to 3 million clones, roughly nine tenths found once. This clonotype originated in a young man in good health. J is TRBJ2-1 and V is TRBV10-3; 7 bases fit TRBD2. The specimen sequenced was naive CD4+ T cells sorted from blood. Subset here: CD45RA+ positively selected. The CDR3 reads CAISEIGTTKSYNEQFF. The CDR3 DNA is TGTGCCATCAGTGAGATCGGGACTACAAAATCTTACAATGAGCAGTTCTTC.